This TCR beta chain originates from a study of T cells in Graves' hyperthyroidism and ophthalmopathy. This clonotype has a count of ten or more. Its cognate antigen is unknown. The ends were cut back, 2 bases at V and 11 bases at J, with 12 bases in the middle. Germline CDR1 SGHAT, CDR2 FQNNGV. The CDR3 covers 12 residues. Amplified TCR beta CDR3 regions derived from RNA transcripts. First-round RT-PCR with HTBI primers amplified the TCR CDR3 region. TCRdb re-derived calls from the multiplex PCR reads in MiXCR, one entry per CDR3 protein. The table lists about 350,000 distinct CDR3 sequences, approximately 13% of them singletons, with 20% to 25% in the top ten. The study's findings and limits: Stable hyperthyroidism was told apart from ophthalmopathy by a model built on 13 V-J features.

From roughly 10 ml of fresh peripheral blood, PBMCs were isolated. The receptor was derived from a woman aged 30 to 39 with Graves' hyperthyroidism. The sequenced sample consisted of blood. The V call is TRBV11-2, the J call TRBJ1-1; a weak D match, TRBD1 (6 bases). The CDR3 region is CASSLFGGPAFF. CDR3 DNA sequence: TGTGCCAGCAGCTTATTCGGGGGGCCGGCTTTCTTT.